One and the same sample provided the 9 T cell receptor beta chains below, sequenced in a study of beta chain features in type 1 diabetes. Study results and caveats: People with Type 1 diabetes carried modestly yet significantly shorter TCRB CDR3s in all four CD4+ subsets.

Sequenced material consisted of expressed TCRB transcripts (all of the isolated RNA was reverse transcribed). Clones were read by immunoSEQ multiplex PCR, and TCRdb kept only the in-frame ones, dropping some. In the table there are nearly 700,000 clones, over 10% of which are singletons. No antigen has been assigned to these receptors. Sequenced input: naive CD4+ T cells from blood. All receptors come from a man in his late teens or twenties with type 1 diabetes.

This clone has more than one count but fewer than ten. The V and J genes are TRBV30 and TRBJ2-4; D possibly uses TRBD1 or TRBD2 (5 bases each). The CDR3 runs to 14 residues. CDR1 is GTSNPN, CDR2 SVGIG, per germline (reference sequence). The V gene lost 2 bases and the J gene lost 4 bases, with 12 bases spanning the gap. CDR3 in DNA: TGTGCCTGGAGTTTCGGGGCTTTTAAAAACATTCAGTACTTC. Translating gives CAWSFGAFKNIQYF.

The gene calls are TRBV28 and TRBJ1-6; D remains ambiguous. From germline, CDR1 is MDHEN and CDR2 SYDVKM. V lost 6 bases to trimming and J lost 12 bases, with 12 bases between them. The CDR3 sequence is 12 residues long. CDR3 DNA: TGTGCCAGCAGCCACCCCCGGGAACCCCTCCACTTT. Its translation is CASSHPREPLHF.

V and J are TRBV29-1 and TRBJ2-7; the D gene could be TRBD1 or TRBD2 (5 bases each). Between the trimmed V and J ends, which lost 7 bases and 1 base, there was a span of 14 bases. There are 13 residues in the CDR3. The V gene's germline CDR1 is SQVTM and CDR2 ANQGSEA. The CDR3: CSARDGGSYEQYF. The CDR3 DNA reads as TGCAGCGCTCGGGACGGTGGATCCTACGAGCAGTACTTC.

V usage is TRBV13 and J usage is TRBJ1-5, with 8 positions matching TRBD1. V shed 5 bases and J 4 bases; nucleotides not matched to a gene: 13. Germline CDR1 reads PRHDT; CDR2 reads FYEKMQ (reference sequence). CDR3 length: 17 residues. The CDR3, as DNA: TGTGCCAGCAGCCGGACAGGGAGGTTTTCGGAAAATCAGCCCCAGCATTTT. Protein: CASSRTGRFSENQPQHF. Filled out from reference TRBV13 and TRBJ1-5, the complete variable domain reads AAGVIQSPRHLIKEKRETATLKCYPIPRHDTVYWYQQGPGQDPQFLISFYEKMQSDKGSIPDRFSAQQFSDYHSELNMSSLELGDSALYFCASSRTGRFSENQPQHFGDGTRLSIL.

This chain connects TRBV9 to TRBJ2-1, with D perhaps assigned TRBD1 or TRBD2 (6 bases each). This CDR3 is built from 18 residues. Germline CDR1 SGDLS, CDR2 YYNGEE. With 4 bases removed from V and 0 bases from J, the gap between germline ends came to 20 bases. In DNA form, the CDR3 reads TGTGCCAGCAGCCCCCGCTTGGGGGGCCATAACTCCTACAATGAGCAGTTCTTC. This translates into CASSPRLGGHNSYNEQFF.

In its sample, this clone was seen a few times. This rearrangement joins TRBV7-9 to TRBJ1-6; D uncertain. The V end lost 1 base, the J end lost 9 bases, and 13 bases lay between the germline ends. Looked up from germline, CDR1 is SEHNR and CDR2 is FQNEAQ (reference sequence). The length of the CDR3 is 15 residues. CDR3 nucleotides: TGTGCCAGCAGCTTAGGGAACGGGCTAGGTTCACCCCTCCACTTT. It translates to CASSLGNGLGSPLHF.

This rearrangement joins TRBV4-2 to TRBJ1-1, with a weak D call TRBD1 (6 bases). Trimming shortened V by 4 bases and J by 6 bases, and 15 bases separated the two germline ends. This CDR3 has 14 residues. The germline gives CDR1 LGHNA, CDR2 YNFKEQ. DNA for the CDR3: TGTGCCAGCAGCCCCCCTAGGGGGGCCGCTGAAGCTTTCTTT. It translates to CASSPPRGAAEAFF.

This clone has a handful of counts. This chain links TRBV14 with TRBJ2-7; maybe TRBD1 (6 bases). The V gene's germline CDR1 is SGHDN and CDR2 FVKESK. V dropped 2 bases and J dropped 1 base, with 15 bases sitting between them. The CDR3 contains 16 residues. For the CDR3, the DNA is TGTGCCAGCAGCCAACTTTACGGGCAGGGGTCCTACGAGCAGTACTTC. This encodes CASSQLYGQGSYEQYF.

This clone was recorded a few times. The same CDR3 arises from other DNA sequences in this sample as well. CDR3 region: CAITGSTDTQYF. CDR3 coding DNA: TGTGCCATAACAGGCAGCACAGATACGCAGTATTTT. The chain employs TRBV10-3 and TRBJ2-3, with D possibly TRBD1 on 5 matching bases. The germline gives CDR1 ENHRY, CDR2 SYGVKD. The CDR3 runs 12 residues. The germline V and J ends were trimmed by 9 bases and 0 bases, with 7 bases remaining between them.